This T cell receptor (beta chain) was profiled in a study of blood T cells in healthy people across ages. In this sample, this clonotype turned up once. Isolation recovered at least 6.5 million PBMCs from every sample. The use of a sample-barcoded 5' primer and a J-beta primer mix characterized a second PCR of about 7 to 12 cycles. MiXCR, run by TCRdb on the 5' RACE reads, gives a single entry per CDR3 protein. The sample includes around 780,000 distinct CDR3 sequences, 56% of them seen just once. The ends were cut back, 3 bases at V and 9 bases at J, with 9 bases in the middle. The germline CDR1 and CDR2 sequences are LGHDT and YNNKEL (reference sequence). The CDR3 runs to 13 residues.

This TCR came from a man aged 40-49 years in good health. Sequencing used blood. The chain links TRBV3-1 to TRBJ1-6, with a tentative D call TRBD1 (5 bases). CDR3 sequence: CASSHRESSPLHF. The CDR3 DNA reads as TGTGCCAGCAGCCACAGGGAGAGTTCACCCCTCCACTTT. Full variable domain (outside the CDR3, taken from reference TRBV3-1 and TRBJ1-6): DTAVSQTPKYLVTQMGNDKSIKCEQNLGHDTMYWYKQDSKKFLKIMFSYNNKELIINETVPNRFSPKSPDKAHLNLHINSLELGDSAVYFCASSHRESSPLHFGNGTRLTVT.